This T cell receptor beta chain was identified in a study of T-cell reconstitution after alpha-beta-depleted transplantation in children. Trimming removed 2 bases from V and 7 bases from J, with 12 bases in between. The CDR3 runs 13 residues. Per the germline V gene, CDR1 is SGHRS and CDR2 is YFSETQ. Notes on the study in general: Reportedly, only several hundred clones from non-depleted graft cells drove alpha-beta T-cell counts at about two months. Recipient T cells and thymic progenitors that survived were the source of the high TCRbeta diversity seen at day 60 in some patients. One year after transplant, T-cell counts and diversity came mostly from newly produced T cells.

In regard to this clonotype: What it binds is not known.

Library preparation (for TCRbeta) was performed with unique molecular identifiers. Via MiXCR, TCRdb re-called the PCR reads, giving one row per CDR3 protein. The sample has approximately 800,000 distinct CDR3 sequences, roughly 16% seen once; the top ten hold roughly 5%. Sequencing was performed on PBMCs, mostly from graft donor cells, taken 360 days after TCRalphabeta/CD19-depleted stem cell transplant. The receptor's source is a male patient aged 10 to 17 who had a stem cell transplant for acute lymphoblastic leukemia, so the T cells may come from the graft donor. The V gene is TRBV5-1, the J gene TRBJ1-1; maybe TRBD1 (5 bases). CDR3 sequence (DNA): TGCGCCAGCAGCTTATACCGGGACGGTGAAGCTTTCTTT. This codes for CASSLYRDGEAFF.